This TCR beta chain was identified during a study of blood T cell repertoires in COVID-19. The wider study: Acute and convalescent COVID-19 specimens originated in the United States, Italy and Spain. Sample material is recorded as cDNA or gDNA derived from T cells, B-cell-depleted T cells, or PBMCs.

The method was immunoSEQ multiplex PCR; TCRdb's version includes in-frame clones alone and lacks a portion of them. The sample has 240,000 or so clones, about 86% seen once. Living in about 25 US areas, the participants were between about 18 and 90 years of age. Grouping used clinical history reported by participants in a survey and questionnaire. V was pared by 3 bases and J by 5 bases, with 7 bases between. This CDR3 contains 12 residues. The sample comprised PBMCs or T cells enriched from blood (not recorded which). The chain is built from TRBV12-3 or TRBV12-4 and TRBJ1-1; D not certain. The sequence derives from a woman between 40 and 50 years old with acute COVID-19. The CDR3 is CASSFGKTEAFF. The CDR3 DNA reads as TGTGCCAGCAGTTTCGGTAAGACTGAAGCTTTCTTT.